Each of the 15 T cell receptor beta chains below was sequenced from the same sample in a study of vaccination and CD4 T cells after COVID-19. The Oncomine TCR Beta short-read assay was applied to DNA of cultured CD4+ T cells. MiXCR, run by TCRdb on the PCR reads, gives a single entry per CDR3 protein. The sample shows under 25,000 distinct CDR3 sequences, about 45% of them seen only once. These TCRs are of unknown antigen specificity. Documented treatment: roughly 10-day PBMC culture with coronavirus spike peptide pools or control peptides (ViraFEST assay). The sequenced sample was CD4+ T cells from blood, cultured in vitro. The receptors here all came from a human donor who had recovered from COVID-19.

The V call is TRBV20-1, the J call TRBJ2-1; TRBD2 matches at 9 bases. Germline V gene data show CDR1 as DFQATT and CDR2 as SNEGSKA (reference sequence). The CDR3 runs to 13 residues. Here the CDR3 reads CSQRLADYNEQFF. The CDR3 DNA sequence: TGCAGCCAAAGACTAGCGGACTACAATGAGCAGTTCTTC.

V gene TRBV6-5 combines with J gene TRBJ1-5, with 11 positions matching TRBD1. The germline gives CDR1 MNHEY, CDR2 SVGAGI. The V segment lost 4 bases and the J segment 2 bases; nucleotides outside the gene matches: 4. The CDR3 totals 16 residues. CDR3 in amino acids: CASSLRTGGGNQPQHF. DNA for the CDR3: TGTGCCAGCAGTTTGCGGACAGGGGGCGGCAATCAGCCCCAGCATTTT.

This chain connects TRBV30 to TRBJ2-3; D may be TRBD2 (6 bases). CDR1 is GTSNPN, CDR2 SVGIG, per germline (reference sequence). The V gene lost 1 base and the J gene lost 14 bases, with 13 bases spanning the gap. The CDR3 consists of 11 residues. CDR3 loop: CAWSARERGYF. The CDR3 DNA reads as TGTGCCTGGAGTGCTCGGGAGCGAGGGTATTTT.

The chain carries TRBV19 and TRBJ1-1; D is possibly TRBD1 (6 bases). With 4 bases removed from V and 0 bases from J, the gap between germline ends came to 9 bases. The germline CDR1 and CDR2 sequences are LNHDA and SQIVND (reference sequence). The CDR3 consists of 14 residues. The CDR3 nucleotides read TGTGCCAGTAGTAGGGACACACTGAACACTGAAGCTTTCTTT. This gives the protein CASSRDTLNTEAFF.

The J gene is TRBJ2-7, the V gene TRBV5-1; 7 nucleotides agree with TRBD1. This CDR3 comprises 12 residues. Trimming cost V 0 bases and J 11 bases; bases outside gene matches: 5. Germline CDR1 is SGHRS and CDR2 is YFSETQ. The DNA of the CDR3 is TGCGCCAGCAGCTTGGACAGGGGTGATAAGTACTTC. It codes for CASSLDRGDKYF.

The rearrangement links TRBV7-2 to TRBJ1-2; 8 bases are shared with TRBD1. The CDR3 loop spans 14 amino acids. V lost 6 bases to trimming and J lost 2 bases; unmatched junction nucleotides: 5. Germline V gene sequence: CDR1 SGHTA, CDR2 FQGNSA. The CDR3 spells CASSKDRANYGYTF. CDR3 bases: TGTGCCAGCAGTAAGGACAGGGCAAACTATGGCTACACCTTC.

This clonotype was observed a few times. The rearrangement joins TRBV20-1 to TRBJ2-3; D is undetermined. Germline CDR1 reads DFQATT; CDR2 reads SNEGSKA (reference sequence). The CDR3 is 13 residues long. The V gene lost 5 bases and the J gene lost 4 bases, with 13 bases spanning the gap. CDR3 nucleotides: TGCAGTGCTGCCCAGGTTTCTTCAGATACGCAGTATTTT. This codes for CSAAQVSSDTQYF.

The rearrangement joins TRBV20-1 to TRBJ2-7; D might be TRBD2 (7 bases). Germline CDR1 is DFQATT and CDR2 is SNEGSKA (reference sequence). The CDR3 has 15 amino acids. V was clipped by 4 bases and J by 2 bases, with 18 bases between them. The CDR3 DNA is TGCAGTGCTAACTCAGGGGCGGGAGTCCCCTACGAGCAGTACTTC. Protein sequence: CSANSGAGVPYEQYF.

This clonotype was seen more than once but under ten times. V is TRBV10-3 and J is TRBJ1-5; D gene unclear. This CDR3 contains 13 residues. Germline assignment: CDR1 ENHRY and CDR2 SYGVKD. Deletions cut 8 bases from V and 4 bases from J, with 12 bases between. This chain's CDR3 is CAISLALNQPQHF. The CDR3 DNA is TGTGCCATCTCCCTGGCCCTTAATCAGCCCCAGCATTTT.

This clonotype was counted between two and nine times. The rearrangement links TRBV7-6 to TRBJ2-3; no reliable D call. V was pared by 5 bases and J by 2 bases, with 11 bases between. Looked up from germline, CDR1 is SGHVS and CDR2 is FNYEAQ. This CDR3 has 14 amino acids. CDR3 in DNA: TGTGCCAGCAGCGTAGGACCGAACACAGATACGCAGTATTTT. Translation gives CASSVGPNTDTQYF.

This clonotype was counted a few times. The rearrangement links TRBV10-3 to TRBJ2-7, with D possibly matching TRBD1 (5 bases). This CDR3 is 15 amino acids long. From germline, CDR1 is ENHRY and CDR2 SYGVKD. V lost 6 bases and J lost 1, with 16 bases in between. CDR3 region: CAISSMGLGSYEQYF. The DNA for the CDR3 is TGTGCCATCAGCAGTATGGGGCTAGGGTCCTACGAGCAGTACTTC.

In its sample, this clonotype was seen once. The rearrangement uses TRBV10-2 and TRBJ2-1, with 7 bases identical to TRBD2. V was clipped by 8 bases and J by 6 bases; unmatched bases: 10. Germline V gene lookup returns CDR1 WSHSY and CDR2 SAAADI. The CDR3 is made up of 14 amino acids. The CDR3 DNA is TGCGCCAGCTACTCCGGGAGGCAGCTCAATGAGCAGTTCTTC. Its translation is CASYSGRQLNEQFF.

The gene calls are TRBV24-1 and TRBJ2-1; D gene unclear. The V and J ends lost 4 bases and 5 bases respectively, with 14 bases between them. The CDR3 has 15 amino acids. Germline assignment: CDR1 KGHDR and CDR2 SFDVKD. The CDR3 bases are TGTGCCACCAGTGACCCCGTGGGGTGGCACAATGAGCAGTTCTTC. Translating it yields CATSDPVGWHNEQFF.

This clonotype is a singleton in its sample. The V and J genes are TRBV24-1 and TRBJ2-5; 9 nucleotides line up with TRBD2. V was pared by 10 bases and J by 2 bases, with 16 bases of the junction left unmatched. Germline V lookup: CDR1 KGHDR, CDR2 SFDVKD. This CDR3 is 17 amino acids long. The CDR3: CATVKVAGANHQETQYF. CDR3 coding DNA: TGTGCCACGGTTAAGGTAGCGGGGGCTAATCATCAAGAGACCCAGTACTTC.

Only a few counts were recorded for this clonotype. The chain recombines TRBV19 with TRBJ1-2; a possible D gene is TRBD1 (6 bases). The V end lost 1 base, the J end lost 4 bases, and 19 bases lay between the germline ends. Germline CDR1 reads LNHDA; CDR2 reads SQIVND (reference sequence). CDR3 length equals 17 residues. The CDR3 loop reads CASSIVGGHSKTYGYTF. Written as DNA, the CDR3 is TGTGCCAGTAGTATAGTCGGGGGCCATTCCAAAACCTATGGCTACACCTTC.